Listed below are T cell receptor beta chains from one sample, sequenced in a study of shared clonotypes between healthy human individuals. Some clones are missing from TCRdb's copy, which holds only in-frame ones; the method was immunoSEQ multiplex PCR. The table records millions of clones, 90% to 95% of them present only once. The specimen was naive CD8+ T cells from PBMCs. The receptors stem from a man between 18 and 29 years old in good health. Some clones in this sample may be carry-over from other donors' samples. The CDR3 runs from the conserved cysteine through the conserved F or W. D genes are given only for firm matches. A clone size is listed for some rows: how often the clone was seen (once, few, many), or a class if it is expanded.

TRBJ1-5,once,TRBV25-1,.,TGTGCCAGCAGTGAGGTAATTCTCTTAGGGAATCAGCCCCAGCATTTT,CASSEVILLGNQPQHF
TRBJ1-1,.,TRBV12-5,.,TGTGCTAGTGTCCTGGACAGTAAGATCGGAGCTTTCTTT,CASVLDSKIGAFF
TRBJ2-2,.,TRBV6-6,.,TGTGCCACCTATCCCGGCTGGAACACCGGGGAGCTGTTTTTT,CATYPGWNTGELFF
TRBJ2-7,.,TRBV7-3,TRBD2,TGTGCCAGCAGCCCCCATTTGGGACTAGCGGTTTACGAGCAGTACTTC,CASSPHLGLAVYEQYF
TRBJ1-1,.,TRBV7-9,.,TGTGCCAGCAGCCCCCCTGAGGGGATGGACACTGAAGCTTTCTTT,CASSPPEGMDTEAFF
TRBJ1-2,once,TRBV5-1,TRBD1,TGCGCCAGCAGTCCTTCTTTTTCCCGGGACAGGGGAACCTATGGCTACACCTTC,CASSPSFSRDRGTYGYTF
TRBJ2-7,.,TRBV2,.,TGTGCCAGCAGTGAACTGGCAGAGCAGTACTTC,CASSELAEQYF
TRBJ2-7,.,TRBV18,TRBD1,TGTGCCAGCTCACACCGGGACAGTCTACCCTACGAGCAGTACTTC,CASSHRDSLPYEQYF
TRBJ2-3,.,TRBV27,TRBD2,TGTGCCAGCAGTTTATCTGCGGGAGCTAGCACAGATACGCAGTATTTT,CASSLSAGASTDTQYF
TRBJ2-7,.,TRBV5-8,.,TGTGCCAGCAGCCCGGACAGCTCCTACGAGCAGTACTTC,CASSPDSSYEQYF
TRBJ1-1,.,TRBV19,.,TGTGCCAGTAGCATGAGGACGGTGAACACTGAAGCTTTCTTT,CASSMRTVNTEAFF